This paragraph covers one T cell receptor (beta chain) sequence. The germline V gene has CDR1 SNHLY and CDR2 FYNNEI. Trimming cost V 5 bases and J 0 bases, with 14 bases left between them. The CDR3 totals 15 residues. The sample comes from a study of CD8 T cells in Susac syndrome. For the study at large: When blood was drawn, patients with Susac syndrome were on intravenous immunoglobulin alone, on corticosteroids, or therapy-naive.

An input of 0.5 to 1 ug of RNA was subjected to reverse transcription using random hexamers. TCRdb reprocessed the immunoSEQ multiplex PCR reads via MiXCR and lists one record per CDR3 protein. Found here are roughly 80,000 distinct CDR3 sequences, 94% of them singletons; the top ten hold 0.52%. The gene calls are TRBV2 and TRBJ2-7; a possible D gene is TRBD2 (6 bases). The sample consisted of CD8+ T cells from PBMCs. The receptor was isolated from a human donor with Susac syndrome. This CDR3 is CASSPSWGDSYEQYF. CDR3 bases: TGTGCCAGCAGTCCCTCGTGGGGGGACTCCTACGAGCAGTACTTC. The full variable domain, rest sourced from reference TRBV2 and TRBJ2-7, is EPEVTQTPSHQVTQMGQEVILRCVPISNHLYFYWYRQILGQKVEFLVSFYNNEISEKSEIFDDQFSVERPDGSNFTLKIRSTKLEDSAMYFCASSPSWGDSYEQYFGPGTRLTVT.